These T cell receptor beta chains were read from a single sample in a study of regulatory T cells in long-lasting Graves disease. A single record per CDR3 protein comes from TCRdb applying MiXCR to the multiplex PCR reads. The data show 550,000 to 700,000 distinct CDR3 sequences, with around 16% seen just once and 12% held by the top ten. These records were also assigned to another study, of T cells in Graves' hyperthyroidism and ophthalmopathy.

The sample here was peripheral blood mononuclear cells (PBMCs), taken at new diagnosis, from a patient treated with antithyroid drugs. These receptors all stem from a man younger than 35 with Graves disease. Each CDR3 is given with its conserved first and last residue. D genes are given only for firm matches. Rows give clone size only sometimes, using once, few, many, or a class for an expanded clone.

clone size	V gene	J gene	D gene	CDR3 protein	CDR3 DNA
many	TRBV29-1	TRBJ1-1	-	CSVESWTVGRVTEAFF	TGCAGCGTTGAGAGTTGGACCGTAGGTCGGGTCACTGAAGCTTTCTTT
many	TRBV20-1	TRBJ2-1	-	CSARVMESSYNEQFF	TGCAGTGCTAGGGTGATGGAGAGCTCCTACAATGAGCAGTTCTTC
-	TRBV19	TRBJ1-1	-	CAGSIWVSLRTEAFF	TGTGCCGGTAGTATTTGGGTCTCCTTGCGCACTGAAGCTTTCTTT
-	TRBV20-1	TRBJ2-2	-	CSARLQGVTGELFF	TGCAGTGCTAGATTGCAGGGAGTCACCGGGGAGCTGTTTTTT
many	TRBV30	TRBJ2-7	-	CAWSRTALYEQYF	TGTGCCTGGAGTCGGACGGCCCTCTACGAGCAGTACTTC
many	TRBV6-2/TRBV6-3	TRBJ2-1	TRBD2	CASSPRTSGDPYNEQFF	TGTGCCAGCAGTCCCCGGACTAGCGGGGACCCTTACAATGAGCAGTTCTTC
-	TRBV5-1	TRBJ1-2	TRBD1	CASTEEPGGRNYGYTF	TGCGCCAGCACCGAAGAACCAGGGGGGCGCAACTATGGCTACACCTTC
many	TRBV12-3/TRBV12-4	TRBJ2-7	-	CASSFIGRTLSYEQYF	TGTGCCAGCAGTTTTATCGGCCGAACCTTATCCTACGAGCAGTACTTC
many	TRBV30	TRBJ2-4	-	CAWTSSASAKNIQYF	TGTGCCTGGACCAGTAGCGCTTCGGCCAAAAACATTCAGTACTTC
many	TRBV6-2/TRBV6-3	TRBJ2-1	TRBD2	CASSYQPSGLAGGRLYNEQFF	TGTGCCAGCAGTTACCAACCATCCGGACTAGCGGGAGGGCGCCTCTACAATGAGCAGTTCTTC
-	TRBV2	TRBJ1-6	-	CASSDFPGIGHSPLHF	TGTGCCAGCAGTGACTTTCCCGGGATCGGCCATTCACCCCTCCACTTT
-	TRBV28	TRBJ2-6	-	CASSLRKPYSGANVLTF	TGTGCCAGCAGTTTGCGAAAACCCTATTCTGGGGCCAACGTCCTGACTTTC
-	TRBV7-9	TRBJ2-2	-	CASSFAQAGELFF	TGTGCCAGCAGCTTCGCCCAGGCCGGGGAGCTGTTTTTT
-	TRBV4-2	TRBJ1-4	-	CASSPTQTTNEKLFF	TGTGCCAGCAGCCCAACACAAACAACTAATGAAAAACTGTTTTTT
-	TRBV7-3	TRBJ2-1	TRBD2	CASSLMTSGIKNEQFF	TGTGCCAGCAGCTTAATGACTAGCGGGATTAAAAATGAGCAGTTCTTC
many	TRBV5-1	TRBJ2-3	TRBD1	CASSPGTVEDTQYF	TGCGCCAGCAGCCCTGGGACAGTGGAGGATACGCAGTATTTT
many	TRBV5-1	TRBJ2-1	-	CASSLVGDGYNEQFF	TGCGCCAGCAGCTTGGTAGGAGACGGCTACAATGAGCAGTTCTTC